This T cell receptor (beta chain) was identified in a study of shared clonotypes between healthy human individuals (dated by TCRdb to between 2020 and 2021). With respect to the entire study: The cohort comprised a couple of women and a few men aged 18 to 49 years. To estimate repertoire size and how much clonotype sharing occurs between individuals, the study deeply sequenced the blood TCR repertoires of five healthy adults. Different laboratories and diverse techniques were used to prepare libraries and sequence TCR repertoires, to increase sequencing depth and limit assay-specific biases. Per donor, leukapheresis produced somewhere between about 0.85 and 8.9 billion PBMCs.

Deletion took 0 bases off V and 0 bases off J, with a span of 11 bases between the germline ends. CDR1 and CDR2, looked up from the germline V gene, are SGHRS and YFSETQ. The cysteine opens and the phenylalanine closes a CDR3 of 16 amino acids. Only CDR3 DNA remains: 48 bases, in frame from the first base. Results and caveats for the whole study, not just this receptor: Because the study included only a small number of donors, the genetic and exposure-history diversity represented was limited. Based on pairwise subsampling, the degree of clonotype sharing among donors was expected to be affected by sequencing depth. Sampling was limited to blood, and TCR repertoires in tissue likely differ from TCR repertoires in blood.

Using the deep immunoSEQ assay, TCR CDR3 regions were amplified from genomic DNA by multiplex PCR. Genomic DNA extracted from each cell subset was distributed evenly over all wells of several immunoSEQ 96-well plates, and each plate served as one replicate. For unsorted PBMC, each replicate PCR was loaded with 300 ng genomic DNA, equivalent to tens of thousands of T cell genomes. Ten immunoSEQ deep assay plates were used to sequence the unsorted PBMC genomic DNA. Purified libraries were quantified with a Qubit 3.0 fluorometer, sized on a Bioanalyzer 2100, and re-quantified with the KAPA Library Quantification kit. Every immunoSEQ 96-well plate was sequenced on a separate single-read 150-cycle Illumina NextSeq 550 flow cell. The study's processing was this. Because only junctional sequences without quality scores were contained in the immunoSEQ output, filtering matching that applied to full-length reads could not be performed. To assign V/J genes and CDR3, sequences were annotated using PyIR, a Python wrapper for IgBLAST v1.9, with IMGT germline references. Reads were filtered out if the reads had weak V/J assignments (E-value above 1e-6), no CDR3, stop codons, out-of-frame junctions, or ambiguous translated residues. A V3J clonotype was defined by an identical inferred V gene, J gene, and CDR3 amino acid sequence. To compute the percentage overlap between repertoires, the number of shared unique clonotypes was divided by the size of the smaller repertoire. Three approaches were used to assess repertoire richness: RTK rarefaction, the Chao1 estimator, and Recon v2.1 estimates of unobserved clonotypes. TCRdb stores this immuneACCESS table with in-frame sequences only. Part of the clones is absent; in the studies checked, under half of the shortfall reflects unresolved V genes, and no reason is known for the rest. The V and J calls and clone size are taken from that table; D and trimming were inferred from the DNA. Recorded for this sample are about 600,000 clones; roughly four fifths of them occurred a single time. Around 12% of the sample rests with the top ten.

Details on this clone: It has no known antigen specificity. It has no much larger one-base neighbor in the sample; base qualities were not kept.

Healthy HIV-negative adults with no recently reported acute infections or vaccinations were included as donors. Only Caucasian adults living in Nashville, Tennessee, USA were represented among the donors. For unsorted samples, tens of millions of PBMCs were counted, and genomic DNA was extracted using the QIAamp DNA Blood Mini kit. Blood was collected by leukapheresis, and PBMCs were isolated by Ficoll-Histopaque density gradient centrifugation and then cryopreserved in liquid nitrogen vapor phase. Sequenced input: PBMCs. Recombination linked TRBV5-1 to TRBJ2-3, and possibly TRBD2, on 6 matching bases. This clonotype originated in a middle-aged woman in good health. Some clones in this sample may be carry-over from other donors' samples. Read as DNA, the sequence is TGCGCCAGCAGCTTGGTGGCGGGAACCAGCACAGATACGCAGTATTTT. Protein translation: CASSLVAGTSTDTQYF.